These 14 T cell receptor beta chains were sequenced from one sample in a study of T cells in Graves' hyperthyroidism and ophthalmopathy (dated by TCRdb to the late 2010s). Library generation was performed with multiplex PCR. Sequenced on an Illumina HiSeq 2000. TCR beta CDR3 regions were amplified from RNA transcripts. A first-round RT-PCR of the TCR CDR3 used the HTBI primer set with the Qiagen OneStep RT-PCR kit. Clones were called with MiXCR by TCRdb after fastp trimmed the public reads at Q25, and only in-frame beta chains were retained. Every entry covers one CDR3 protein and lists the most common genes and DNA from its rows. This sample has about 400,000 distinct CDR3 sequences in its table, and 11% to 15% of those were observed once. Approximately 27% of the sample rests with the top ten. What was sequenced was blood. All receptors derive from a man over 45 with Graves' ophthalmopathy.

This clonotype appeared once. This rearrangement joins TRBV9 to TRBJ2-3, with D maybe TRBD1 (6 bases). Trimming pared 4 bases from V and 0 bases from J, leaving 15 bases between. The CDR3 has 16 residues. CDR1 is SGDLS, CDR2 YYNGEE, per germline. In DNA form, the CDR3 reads TGTGCCAGCAGCCAATTAGGGGGTACTAGCACAGATACGCAGTATTTT. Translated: CASSQLGGTSTDTQYF. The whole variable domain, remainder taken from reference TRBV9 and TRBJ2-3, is DSGVTQTPKHLITATGQRVTLRCSPRSGDLSVYWYQQSLDQGLQFLIQYYNGEERAKGNILERFSAQQFPDLHSELNLSSLELGDSALYFCASSQLGGTSTDTQYFGPGTRLTVL.

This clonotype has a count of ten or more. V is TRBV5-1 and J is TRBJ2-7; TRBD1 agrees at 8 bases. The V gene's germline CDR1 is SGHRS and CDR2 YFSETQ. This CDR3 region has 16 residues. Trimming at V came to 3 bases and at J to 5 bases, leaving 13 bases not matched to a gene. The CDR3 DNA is TGCGCCAGCAGCTATGGCTCCGGGACAGGTAAAGACGAGCAGTACTTC. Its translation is CASSYGSGTGKDEQYF.

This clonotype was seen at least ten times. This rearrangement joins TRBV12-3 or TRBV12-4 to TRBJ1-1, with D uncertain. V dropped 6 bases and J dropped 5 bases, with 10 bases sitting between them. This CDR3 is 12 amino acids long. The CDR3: CASRTGSTEAFF. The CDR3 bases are TGTGCCAGCAGAACCGGTAGTACTGAAGCTTTCTTT.

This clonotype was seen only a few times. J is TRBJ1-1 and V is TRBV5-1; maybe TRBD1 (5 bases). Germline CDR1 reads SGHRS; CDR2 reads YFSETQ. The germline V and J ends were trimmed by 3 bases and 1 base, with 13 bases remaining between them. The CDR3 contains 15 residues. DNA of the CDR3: TGCGCCAGCAGCTGGGGATCGACAGCGAACACTGAAGCTTTCTTT. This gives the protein CASSWGSTANTEAFF.

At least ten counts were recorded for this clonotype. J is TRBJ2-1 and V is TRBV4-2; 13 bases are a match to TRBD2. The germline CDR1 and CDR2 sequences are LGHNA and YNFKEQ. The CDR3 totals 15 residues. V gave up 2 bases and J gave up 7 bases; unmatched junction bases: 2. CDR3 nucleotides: TGTGCCAGCAGCCAACTGACTAGCGGGAGGAATGAGCAGTTCTTC. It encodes CASSQLTSGRNEQFF.

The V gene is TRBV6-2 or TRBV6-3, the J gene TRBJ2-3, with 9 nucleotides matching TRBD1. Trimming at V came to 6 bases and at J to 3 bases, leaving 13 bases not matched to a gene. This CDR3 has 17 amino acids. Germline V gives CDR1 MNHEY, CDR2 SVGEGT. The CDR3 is CASSAWTGVFKTDTQYF. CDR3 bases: TGTGCCAGCAGCGCCTGGACAGGGGTATTCAAGACAGATACGCAGTATTTT.

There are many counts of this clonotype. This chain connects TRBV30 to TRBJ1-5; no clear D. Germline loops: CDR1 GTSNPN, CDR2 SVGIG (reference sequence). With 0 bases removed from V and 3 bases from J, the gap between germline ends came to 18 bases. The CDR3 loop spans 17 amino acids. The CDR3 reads CAWSVTRFKGINQPQHF. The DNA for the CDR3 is TGTGCCTGGAGTGTAACCCGTTTTAAAGGGATCAATCAGCCCCAGCATTTT.

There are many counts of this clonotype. CDR3 DNA sequence: TGTGCCAGCAGCCGACAGGGCGGTTACGAGCAGTACTTC. Protein: CASSRQGGYEQYF. The rearrangement uses TRBV28 and TRBJ2-7; 7 bases line up with TRBD1. V lost 6 bases, J lost 4 bases, and 6 bases stayed unmatched. The CDR3 contains 13 residues. Germline CDR1 is MDHEN and CDR2 is SYDVKM. Full variable domain (outside the CDR3, taken from reference TRBV28 and TRBJ2-7): DVKVTQSSRYLVKRTGEKVFLECVQDMDHENMFWYRQDPGLGLRLIYFSYDVKMKEKGDIPEGYSVSREKKERFSLILESASTNQTSMYLCASSRQGGYEQYFGPGTRLTVT.

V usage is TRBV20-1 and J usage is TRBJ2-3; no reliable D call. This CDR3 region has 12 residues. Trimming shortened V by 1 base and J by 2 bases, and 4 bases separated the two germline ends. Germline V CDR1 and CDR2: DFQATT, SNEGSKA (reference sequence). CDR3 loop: CSARVITDTQYF. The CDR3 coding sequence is TGCAGTGCTAGAGTTATCACAGATACGCAGTATTTT.

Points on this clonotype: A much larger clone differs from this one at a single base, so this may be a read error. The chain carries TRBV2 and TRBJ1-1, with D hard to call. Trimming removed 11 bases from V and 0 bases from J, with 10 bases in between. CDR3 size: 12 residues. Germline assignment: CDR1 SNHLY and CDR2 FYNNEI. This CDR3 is CAGRTLNTEAFF. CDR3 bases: TGTGCCGGTAGGACGTTGAACACTGAAGCTTTCTTT.

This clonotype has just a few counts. The CDR3 DNA reads as TGTGCCAGCAGTCCAGGGGTGGGACGGTATGGCTACACCTTC. This gives the protein CASSPGVGRYGYTF. V usage is TRBV12-3 or TRBV12-4 and J usage is TRBJ1-2; tentative D call: TRBD1 (6 bases). The CDR3 consists of 14 residues. V was shortened by 5 bases and J by 5 bases, with 15 bases between the two germline ends.

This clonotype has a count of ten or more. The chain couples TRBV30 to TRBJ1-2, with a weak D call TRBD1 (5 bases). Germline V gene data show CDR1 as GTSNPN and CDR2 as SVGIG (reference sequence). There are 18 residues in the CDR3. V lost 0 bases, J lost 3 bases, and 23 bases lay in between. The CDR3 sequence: CAWSVNPPRYGTDYGYTF. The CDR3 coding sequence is TGTGCCTGGAGTGTAAACCCCCCGCGCTATGGGACCGACTATGGCTACACCTTC.

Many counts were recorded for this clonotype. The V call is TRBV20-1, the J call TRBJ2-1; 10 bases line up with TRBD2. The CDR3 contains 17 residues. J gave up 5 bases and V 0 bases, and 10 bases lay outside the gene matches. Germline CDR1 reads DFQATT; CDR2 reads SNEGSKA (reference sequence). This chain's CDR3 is CSAREPLLAGDHNEQFF. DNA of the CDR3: TGCAGTGCTAGAGAACCCCTCCTAGCGGGAGACCACAATGAGCAGTTCTTC.

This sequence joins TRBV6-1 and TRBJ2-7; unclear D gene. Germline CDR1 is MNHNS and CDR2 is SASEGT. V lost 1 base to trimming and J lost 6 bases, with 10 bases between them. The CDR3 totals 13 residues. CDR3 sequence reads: CASSEVGGVEQYF. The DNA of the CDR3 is TGTGCCAGCAGTGAAGTTGGTGGGGTCGAGCAGTACTTC.